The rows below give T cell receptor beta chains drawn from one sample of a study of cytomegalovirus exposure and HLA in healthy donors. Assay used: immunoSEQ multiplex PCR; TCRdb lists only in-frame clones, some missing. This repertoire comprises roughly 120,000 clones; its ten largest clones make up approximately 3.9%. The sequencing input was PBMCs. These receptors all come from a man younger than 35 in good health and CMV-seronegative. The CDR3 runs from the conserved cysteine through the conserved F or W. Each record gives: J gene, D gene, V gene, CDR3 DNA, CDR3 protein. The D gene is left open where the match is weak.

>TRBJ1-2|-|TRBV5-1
TGCGCCAGCAGCGGGGGCACGATAGGTGGCTACACCTTC
CASSGGTIGGYTF
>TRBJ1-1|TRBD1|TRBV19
TGTGCCAGTAGTCCTGGGACAGCGAACACTGAAGCTTTCTTT
CASSPGTANTEAFF
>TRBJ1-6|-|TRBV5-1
TGCGCCAGCAGCAAGGGGCCAGGGCAATCGCCCCTCCACTTT
CASSKGPGQSPLHF
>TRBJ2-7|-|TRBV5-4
TGTGCCAGCAGCTTGGCCCTAACTAGCCGGAGCCCCCACGAGCAGTACTTC
CASSLALTSRSPHEQYF
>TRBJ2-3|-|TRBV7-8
TGTGCCAGCAGCTTATCTAACGGACAGACAGATACGCAGTATTTT
CASSLSNGQTDTQYF
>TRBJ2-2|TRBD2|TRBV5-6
TGTGCCAGCAGCTCCACTAGCGGTGGGGGTCGGCGGGAGCTGTTTTTT
CASSSTSGGGRRELFF
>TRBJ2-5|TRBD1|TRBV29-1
TGCAGCGTAAACAGGGGATTGGAGACCCAGTACTTC
CSVNRGLETQYF
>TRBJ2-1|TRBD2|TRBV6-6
TGTGCCAGCAGGCCCGGAACTAGCGGGGGGTACAATGAGCAGTTCTTC
CASRPGTSGGYNEQFF
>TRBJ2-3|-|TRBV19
TGTGCCAGTACGTTGCTCGGAGCCGTCACAGATACGCAGTATTTT
CASTLLGAVTDTQYF
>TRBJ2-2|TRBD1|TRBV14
TGTGCCAGCAGCCAAGATTGGGGACAGGTTCCCGGGGAGCTGTTTTTT
CASSQDWGQVPGELFF
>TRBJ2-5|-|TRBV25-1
TGTGCCAGCAGTCGAGATGAGACCCAGTACTTC
CASSRDETQYF
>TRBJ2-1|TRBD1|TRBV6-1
TGTGCCACTCAGGGACAGGGGGTATACAATGAGCAGTTCTTC
CATQGQGVYNEQFF
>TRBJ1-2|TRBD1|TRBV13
TGTGCCAGTGGAAGAGGACAGGGGACGAATGGCTACACCTTC
CASGRGQGTNGYTF
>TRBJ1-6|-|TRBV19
TGTGCCAGTAGCCAAAGGGATCAGACAGGAGGATCACCCCTCCACTTT
CASSQRDQTGGSPLHF
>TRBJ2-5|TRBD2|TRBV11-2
TGTGCCAGCAGCTTAGCGGGAGGGCTTCAGACCCAGTACTTC
CASSLAGGLQTQYF
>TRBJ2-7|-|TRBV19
TGCGCCAGTAGTTCACCCGGGGTCTCCTACGAGCAGTACTTC
CASSSPGVSYEQYF
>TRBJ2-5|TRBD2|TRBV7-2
TGTGCCAGCGGTGAGCGGGGTCGCCAAGAGACCCAGTACTTC
CASGERGRQETQYF
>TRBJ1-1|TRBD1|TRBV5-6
TGTGCCAGCAGCACGACCGACAGGGTTAAAGCTTTCTTT
CASSTTDRVKAFF
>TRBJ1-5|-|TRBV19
TGTGCCACCGCCGAGGCGAAGGGGCCCGGGAATCAGCCCCAGCATTTT
CATAEAKGPGNQPQHF
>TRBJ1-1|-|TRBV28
TGTGCCAGCAGACTCCCCGGCACTGAAGCTTTCTTT
CASRLPGTEAFF
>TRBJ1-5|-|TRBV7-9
TGTGCCAGCAGCTCGGAGACAGGCTCTTTGGAGCCCCAGCATTTT
CASSSETGSLEPQHF
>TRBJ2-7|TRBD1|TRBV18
TGTGCCAGCTCACCATCGACAGGGCCCTACGAGCAGTACTTC
CASSPSTGPYEQYF
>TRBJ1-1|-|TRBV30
TGTGCCTGGAGTCCCGTGGCAGGGCGAAATGAAGCTTTCTTT
CAWSPVAGRNEAFF
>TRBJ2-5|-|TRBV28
TGTGCCAGCAGTTTAGGCGGTAATCTGGAGACCCAGTACTTC
CASSLGGNLETQYF
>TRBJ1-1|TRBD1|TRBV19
TGTGCCAGTAGTAAGACAGGGATAGGGACTGAAGCTTTCTTT
CASSKTGIGTEAFF
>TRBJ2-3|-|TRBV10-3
TGTGCCATCACGGATACGCAGTATTTT
CAITDTQYF
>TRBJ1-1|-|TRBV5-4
TGTGCCAGCAGCTTTGTGGGGGCGAACACTGAAGCTTTCTTT
CASSFVGANTEAFF
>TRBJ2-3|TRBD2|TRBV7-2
TGTGCCAGCAGCCGTAGGGCGGGAGTACTTGATACGCAGTATTTT
CASSRRAGVLDTQYF
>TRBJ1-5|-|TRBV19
TGTGCCAGTAGTCCCCGCGCTCAGCCCCAGCATTTT
CASSPRAQPQHF
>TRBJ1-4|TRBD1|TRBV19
TGTGCCAGTAGGCCTACAGGGGAAGGGAGTGAAAAACTGTTTTTT
CASRPTGEGSEKLFF
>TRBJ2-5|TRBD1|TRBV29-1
TGCAGCGTTGAAACGGACAGGGCCGATAGGGAGACCCAGTACTTC
CSVETDRADRETQYF
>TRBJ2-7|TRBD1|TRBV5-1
TGCGCCAGCAGCTCCCGGACAGGGAGGTCCTACGAGCAGTACTTC
CASSSRTGRSYEQYF
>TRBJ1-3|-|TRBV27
TGTGCCAGCAGTTTATCTCGCAGGGAAGGAGGAAACACCATATATTTT
CASSLSRREGGNTIYF
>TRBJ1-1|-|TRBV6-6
TGTGCCATCCGGGGAACTGAAGCTTTCTTT
CAIRGTEAFF
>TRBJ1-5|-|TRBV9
TGTGCCAGCAGCCCTCAGGGTTATAGCAATCAGCCCCAGCATTTT
CASSPQGYSNQPQHF
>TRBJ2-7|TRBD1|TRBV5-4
TGTGCCAGCAGTGCTGACAGGGTTTTCTACGAGCAGTACTTC
CASSADRVFYEQYF
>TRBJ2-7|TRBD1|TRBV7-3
TGTGCCAGCAGCCCATCCGGGACAGGGGCCTACGAGCAGTACTTC
CASSPSGTGAYEQYF
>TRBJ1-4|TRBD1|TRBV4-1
TGCGCCAGCAGCCATCCTACTAGGAAAACTCCGGGGGACAGAGATTTT
CASSHPTRKTPGDRDF
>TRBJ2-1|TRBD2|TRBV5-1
TGCGCCAGCAGCTTGGGGGGCGGGAGGGGGTCCGGTGAGCAGTTCTTC
CASSLGGGRGSGEQFF
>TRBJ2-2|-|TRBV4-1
TGCGCCAGCAGCCGCCTGCTAGTCACCGGGGAGCTGTTTTTT
CASSRLLVTGELFF
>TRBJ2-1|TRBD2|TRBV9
TGTGCCAGCAGCGTAGGGGTAGCGGGGAGTTCTGAGCAGTTCTTC
CASSVGVAGSSEQFF
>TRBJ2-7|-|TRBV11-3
TGTGCCAGCAGCCTCCGACAGACCTACGAGCAGTACTTC
CASSLRQTYEQYF
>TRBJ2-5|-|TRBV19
TGTGCCAGTAGTATGGGGACATTTCAAGAGACCCAGTACTTC
CASSMGTFQETQYF
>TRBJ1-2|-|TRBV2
TGTGCCAGCAGCGAAAGGGGGTCCTATGGCTACACCTTC
CASSERGSYGYTF
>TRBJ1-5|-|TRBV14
TGTGCCAGCAGCCGAGGGGGTTCGCCCCAGCATTTT
CASSRGGSPQHF
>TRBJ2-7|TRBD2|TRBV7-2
TGTGCCAGCAGCTTCTATAGGGCTAGCGGCCCCTACGAGCAGTACTTC
CASSFYRASGPYEQYF
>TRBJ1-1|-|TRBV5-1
TGCGCCAGCAGCTTGGATAACATGAACACTGAAGCTTTCTTT
CASSLDNMNTEAFF
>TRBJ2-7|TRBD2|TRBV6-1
TGTGCCAGCAGTAGGGGGACTAGCGGGATCTACGAGCAGTACTTC
CASSRGTSGIYEQYF